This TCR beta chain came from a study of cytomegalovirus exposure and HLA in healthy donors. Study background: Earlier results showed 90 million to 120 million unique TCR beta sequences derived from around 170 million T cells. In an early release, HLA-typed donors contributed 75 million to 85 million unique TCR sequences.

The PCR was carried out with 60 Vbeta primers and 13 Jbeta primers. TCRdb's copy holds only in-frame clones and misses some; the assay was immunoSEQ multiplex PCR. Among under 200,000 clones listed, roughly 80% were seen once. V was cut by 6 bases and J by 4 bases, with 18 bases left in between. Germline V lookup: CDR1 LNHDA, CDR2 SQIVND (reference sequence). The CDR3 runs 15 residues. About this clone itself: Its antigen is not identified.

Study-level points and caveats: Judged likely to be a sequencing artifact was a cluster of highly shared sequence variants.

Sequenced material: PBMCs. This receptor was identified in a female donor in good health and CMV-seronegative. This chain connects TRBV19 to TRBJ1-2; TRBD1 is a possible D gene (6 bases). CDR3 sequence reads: CASSLQGLLGYGYTF. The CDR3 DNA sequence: TGTGCCAGTAGCCTACAGGGCCTACTTGGCTATGGCTACACCTTC.